These 9 T cell receptor beta chains originate from one sample sequenced in a study of T cells after posttransplantation cyclophosphamide. Clones were sequenced by immunoSEQ multiplex PCR, and TCRdb holds only the in-frame ones, with some missing. The sample yields some 47,000 clones, about 86% seen once. The sample consisted of PBMCs. Receptors originate from a man younger than 40 with a blood cancer, CMV-positive, and with a related stem cell donor.

The chain is built from TRBV18 and TRBJ2-5, with 9 positions matching TRBD1. J lost 2 bases, V lost 6 bases, and 7 bases had no gene match. The germline CDR1 and CDR2 sequences are KGHSH and LQKENI. The CDR3 is 15 amino acids. The chain's CDR3 is CASSLGTGKQETQYF. CDR3 DNA sequence: TGTGCCAGCTCGTTAGGGACAGGGAAACAAGAGACCCAGTACTTC.

The chain couples TRBV30 to TRBJ2-1; TRBD2 might be the D (6 bases). CDR3 size: 14 residues. Trimming took off 3 bases at V and 4 bases at J, with 13 bases between the two ends. Germline V gives CDR1 GTSNPN, CDR2 SVGIG (reference sequence). As DNA, the CDR3 is TGTGCCTGGAGCGACCCAGGACTATACAATGAGCAGTTCTTC. This translates into CAWSDPGLYNEQFF. The whole variable domain, remainder taken from reference TRBV30 and TRBJ2-1, is SQTIHQWPATLVQPVGSPLSLECTVEGTSNPNLYWYRQAAGRGLQLLFYSVGIGQISSEVPQNLSASRPQDRQFILSSKKLLLSDSGFYLCAWSDPGLYNEQFFGPGTRLTVL.

The chain links TRBV11-2 to TRBJ2-2; 7 nucleotides agree with TRBD2. Germline-derived CDR1 and CDR2 are SGHAT and FQNNGV. The J segment lost 8 bases and the V segment lost 2 bases, leaving 8 bases of the junction unmatched. The CDR3 is made up of 15 amino acids. The CDR3 reads CASSLLAGESGELFF. CDR3 DNA sequence: TGTGCCAGCAGCTTACTGGCGGGAGAATCTGGGGAGCTGTTTTTT.

The chain couples TRBV2 to TRBJ2-7; D gene uncertain. V gave up 3 bases and J gave up 5 bases, with 14 bases separating them. Germline V gene lookup returns CDR1 SNHLY and CDR2 FYNNEI. The CDR3 is 14 residues long. The chain's CDR3 is CASSDQRLSNEQYF. The CDR3 nucleotides read TGTGCCAGCAGTGATCAGCGATTATCTAACGAGCAGTACTTC.

The chain couples TRBV15 to TRBJ2-7; 9 nucleotides match TRBD2. The germline V gene has CDR1 LNHNV and CDR2 YYDKDF (reference sequence). The CDR3 totals 15 residues. The junction had 0 bases not matched to a gene; V was cut back by 0 bases and J by 0 bases. CDR3 loop: CATSREGLASYEQYF. The CDR3 DNA reads as TGTGCCACCAGCAGAGAGGGACTAGCCTCCTACGAGCAGTACTTC.

A few counts support this clone. The chain employs TRBV27 and TRBJ2-3; 8 nucleotides line up with TRBD2. The trim removed 6 bases at V and 4 bases at J, leaving 9 bases unmatched. CDR1 is MNHEY and CDR2 is SMNVEV in the germline V gene (reference sequence). The CDR3 length is 15 residues. CDR3 amino acids: CASRGWGLEADTQYF. The CDR3 DNA sequence: TGTGCCAGCAGGGGGTGGGGACTAGAGGCAGATACGCAGTATTTT.

The CDR3 region has the DNA TGTGCCAGCAGCACCCCGGACAGGGCCTACGAGCAGTACTTC. This sequence encodes CASSTPDRAYEQYF. This chain connects TRBV11-3 to TRBJ2-7; 8 bases align to TRBD1. The CDR3 loop spans 14 amino acids. Germline CDR1 is SGHNT and CDR2 is YENEEA. V trimming: 5 bases; J trimming: 2 bases; junction bases outside the gene matches: 5.

The J gene is TRBJ2-5, the V gene TRBV5-1; 11 bases agree with TRBD2. This CDR3 has 17 amino acids. Unmatched junction bases numbered 12, after V lost 4 bases and J lost 4 bases. CDR1 and CDR2 (germline): SGHRS, YFSETQ. DNA of the CDR3: TGCGCCAGCAGCCGACAATTAGCGGGAGGGGTGTTAGAGACCCAGTACTTC. Translated: CASSRQLAGGVLETQYF.

In DNA, the CDR3 is TGCAGCGTTGAGAGACAGGGAGATGGCTACACCTTC. Amino acids: CSVERQGDGYTF. This chain joins TRBV29-1 and TRBJ1-2; 7 bases are a match to TRBD1. This CDR3 has 12 residues. V dropped 3 bases and J dropped 6; count of bases not matched to a gene: 4. Germline V gene lookup returns CDR1 SQVTM and CDR2 ANQGSEA.